Presented here are 14 T cell receptor beta chains from one specimen sequenced in a study of shared clonotypes between healthy human individuals. Sequencing was performed with immunoSEQ multiplex PCR; in TCRdb, only in-frame clones are kept and a portion is missing. The sample yields 170,000 or so clones, 66% seen once. Sequences were obtained from memory CD4+ T cells sorted from blood. Subset of the sample: CD45RA-negative fraction. These receptors all come from a man younger than 45 in good health.

The gene calls are TRBV7-2 and TRBJ1-5, with D unresolved. Deletions cut 5 bases from V and 3 bases from J, with 8 bases between. Germline CDR1 reads SGHTA; CDR2 reads FQGNSA. The CDR3 totals 13 residues. The CDR3 DNA is TGTGCCAGCAGCGATAGTATCAATCAGCCCCAGCATTTT. Amino acids: CASSDSINQPQHF.

This chain joins TRBV7-2 and TRBJ2-7, with 7 positions matching TRBD2. Germline lookup yields CDR1 SGHTA and CDR2 FQGNSA. V dropped 4 bases and J dropped 0; count of bases not matched to a gene: 12. The CDR3 sequence is 17 residues long. As DNA, the CDR3 is TGTGCCAGCAGCTCGCAACCTAGCGGCATATACTCCTACGAGCAGTACTTC. It yields the protein CASSSQPSGIYSYEQYF.

The gene calls are TRBV11-3 and TRBJ2-1, with 16 bases lining up with TRBD2. The J segment lost 10 bases and the V segment lost 4 bases, leaving 7 bases of the junction unmatched. Germline lookup yields CDR1 SGHNT and CDR2 YENEEA. The CDR3 has 16 amino acids. The CDR3 bases are TGTGCCAGCAGCTCAGGGACTAGCGGGAGGGCCGGGGAGCAGTTCTTC. Amino acids: CASSSGTSGRAGEQFF.

This clone was detected a few times. J is TRBJ2-7 and V is TRBV11-3; D is unclear. Looked up from germline, CDR1 is SGHNT and CDR2 is YENEEA. V lost 1 base and J 3 bases, leaving 10 bases between the germline ends. This CDR3 contains 14 residues. CDR3 region: CASSLGTVNYEQYF. CDR3 coding DNA: TGTGCCAGCAGCTTAGGAACGGTGAACTACGAGCAGTACTTC.

This clone was seen more than once but under ten times. V is TRBV11-2 and J is TRBJ1-1; 7 bases line up with TRBD1. J gave up 6 bases and V 5 bases, and 24 bases lay outside the gene matches. From germline, CDR1 is SGHAT and CDR2 FQNNGV. This CDR3 is built from 19 residues. DNA for the CDR3: TGTGCCAGCAGCCGGCCCCCTACCCGACCCAGGGGGAGGGCCGCTGAAGCTTTCTTT. Residues: CASSRPPTRPRGRAAEAFF.

The rearrangement joins TRBV5-1 to TRBJ2-7; TRBD2 aligns across 8 bases. Germline CDR1 reads SGHRS; CDR2 reads YFSETQ. V was clipped by 2 bases and J by 0 bases; unmatched bases: 13. The CDR3 is made up of 18 amino acids. CDR3 DNA: TGCGCCAGCAGCTTCGTTGCCGGGCCGGGAGGGAGCTCCTACGAGCAGTACTTC. The encoded protein is CASSFVAGPGGSSYEQYF.

The chain joins TRBV11-3 to TRBJ2-7, with 7 bases lining up with TRBD1. The germline CDR1 and CDR2 sequences are SGHNT and YENEEA. The J segment lost 12 bases and the V segment lost 4 bases, leaving 12 bases of the junction unmatched. This CDR3 is built from 13 residues. The CDR3 DNA reads TGTGCCAGCAGCTCTTTACCGGGACAGCCACCGTACTTC. Its protein product is CASSSLPGQPPYF.

Notes on this clone: Other DNA sequences from this sample encode an identical CDR3 as well. The rearrangement links TRBV18 to TRBJ2-5, with D unclear. Trimming cost V 4 bases and J 1 base, with 1 base left between them. CDR1 is KGHSH, CDR2 LQKENI, per germline. This CDR3 is 11 amino acids long. The CDR3 DNA reads as TGTGCCAGCTCACTCCAAGAGACCCAGTACTTC. Its translation: CASSLQETQYF. Filled out from reference TRBV18 and TRBJ2-5, the complete variable domain reads NAGVMQNPRHLVRRRGQEARLRCSPMKGHSHVYWYRQLPEEGLKFMVYLQKENIIDESGMPKERFSAEFPKEGPSILRIQQVVRGDSAAYFCASSLQETQYFGPGTRLLVL.

This clone was recorded once. This chain connects TRBV7-3 to TRBJ2-2; no firm D call. The germline V gene has CDR1 SGHTA and CDR2 FQGTGA. V lost 2 bases and J lost 7, with 11 bases in between. The CDR3 loop spans 14 amino acids. The CDR3 spells CASSLVQSGGELFF. The CDR3 nucleotides read TGTGCCAGCAGCTTAGTCCAGTCAGGCGGGGAGCTGTTTTTT.

CDR3: CASSVAGNFYEQYF. CDR3 nucleotides: TGTGCCAGCAGTGTAGCAGGGAACTTTTACGAGCAGTACTTC. V gene TRBV6-1 combines with J gene TRBJ2-7; D may be TRBD1 (5 bases). V gave up 4 bases and J gave up 4 bases, with 14 bases separating them. Germline CDR1 reads MNHNS; CDR2 reads SASEGT. The CDR3 contains 14 residues.

The V and J genes are TRBV10-3 and TRBJ2-2; D remains ambiguous. With 5 bases removed from V and 6 bases from J, the gap between germline ends came to 7 bases. Germline CDR1 and CDR2: ENHRY and SYGVKD. This CDR3 region has 12 residues. CDR3 DNA: TGTGCCATCAGTCGACTGCCCGGGGAGCTGTTTTTT. This gives the protein CAISRLPGELFF.

Only a few counts were recorded for this clone. This chain connects TRBV30 to TRBJ1-5, with a tentative D call TRBD1 (5 bases). The V end was cut by 2 bases, the J end by 5 bases, with 10 bases between. The CDR3 covers 13 residues. Germline V gene lookup returns CDR1 GTSNPN and CDR2 SVGIG (reference sequence). For the CDR3, the DNA is TGTGCCTGGAGTTTCAGGGAGGATCAGCCCCAGCATTTT. This translates into CAWSFREDQPQHF.

The chain uses TRBV30 and TRBJ2-5; 7 bases fit TRBD2. The V and J ends lost 3 bases and 1 base, in that order; junction bases with no gene match: 2. CDR3 length: 13 residues. Germline V CDR1 and CDR2: GTSNPN, SVGIG (reference sequence). The CDR3 loop is CAWSAGVQETQYF. The CDR3 nucleotides are TGTGCCTGGAGCGCGGGAGTCCAAGAGACCCAGTACTTC.

This clone was observed once. V and J are TRBV28 and TRBJ2-1; the D is unclear. From germline, CDR1 is MDHEN and CDR2 SYDVKM. This CDR3 is 14 amino acids long. The germline V and J ends were trimmed by 5 bases and 7 bases, with 15 bases remaining between them. CDR3 sequence: CASSRALWGNEQFF. For the CDR3, the DNA is TGTGCCAGCAGTCGCGCATTGTGGGGTAATGAGCAGTTCTTC.